This T cell receptor (beta chain) was profiled in a study of T cells in Graves' hyperthyroidism and ophthalmopathy. This clonotype was counted a few times. Template material for amplifying TCR beta CDR3 regions consisted of RNA transcripts. The TCR CDR3 first-round RT-PCR relied on the HTBI primer set. TCRdb fed the multiplex PCR reads into MiXCR, producing one record per CDR3 protein. This table has under 200,000 distinct CDR3 sequences, approximately 9% appearing once. The CDR3 sequence is 15 residues long. Trimming removed 0 bases at V and 5 bases at J, with 14 bases between. The V gene's germline CDR1 is SGDLS and CDR2 YYNGEE.

The sequence derives from a woman younger than 30 with Graves' hyperthyroidism that later progressed to Graves' ophthalmopathy. The V gene is TRBV9, the J gene TRBJ2-5, with D perhaps matching TRBD1 or TRBD2 (5 bases each). The sequenced sample consisted of blood. Here the CDR3 DNA reads TGTGCCAGCAGCGTAGAGGCTAGCCGGGGCGAGACCCAGTACTTC. It translates to CASSVEASRGETQYF.